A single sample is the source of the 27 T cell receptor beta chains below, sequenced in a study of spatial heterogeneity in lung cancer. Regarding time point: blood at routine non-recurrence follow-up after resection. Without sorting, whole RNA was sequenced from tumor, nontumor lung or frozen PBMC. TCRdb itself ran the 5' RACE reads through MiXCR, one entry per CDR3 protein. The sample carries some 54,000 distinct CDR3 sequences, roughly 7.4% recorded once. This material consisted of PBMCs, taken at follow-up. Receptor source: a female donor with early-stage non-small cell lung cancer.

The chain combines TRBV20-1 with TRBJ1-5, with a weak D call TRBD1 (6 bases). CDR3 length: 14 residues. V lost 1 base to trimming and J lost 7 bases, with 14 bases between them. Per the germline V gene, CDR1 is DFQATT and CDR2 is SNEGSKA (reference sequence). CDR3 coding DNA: TGCAGTGCTAGAGCCAACAGGGTGGAACAGCCCCAGCATTTT. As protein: CSARANRVEQPQHF.

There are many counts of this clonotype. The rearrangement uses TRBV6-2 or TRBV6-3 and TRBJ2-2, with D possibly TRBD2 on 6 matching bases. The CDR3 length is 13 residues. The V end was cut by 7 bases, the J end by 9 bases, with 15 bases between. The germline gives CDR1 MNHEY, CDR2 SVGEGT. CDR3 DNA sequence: TGTGCCAGCACCCCCTTTAGCGGCCGGGAGCTGTTTTTT. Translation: CASTPFSGRELFF.

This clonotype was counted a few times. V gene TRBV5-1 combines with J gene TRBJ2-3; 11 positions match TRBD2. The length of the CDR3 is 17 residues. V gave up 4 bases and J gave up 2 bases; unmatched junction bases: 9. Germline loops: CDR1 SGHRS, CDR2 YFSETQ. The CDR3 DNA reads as TGCGCCAGCAGCCCTTGGGGGACTAGCGGTTCCACAGATACGCAGTATTTT. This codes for CASSPWGTSGSTDTQYF.

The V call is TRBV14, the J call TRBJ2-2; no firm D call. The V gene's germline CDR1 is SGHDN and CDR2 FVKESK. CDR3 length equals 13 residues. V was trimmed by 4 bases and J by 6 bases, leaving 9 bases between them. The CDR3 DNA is TGTGCCAGCAGCCGGTACTCTCCCGGGGAGCTGTTTTTT. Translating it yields CASSRYSPGELFF.

CDR3 sequence: CASSLDGAQPQHF. CDR3 coding DNA: TGTGCCAGCAGCTTAGACGGGGCTCAGCCCCAGCATTTT. The V call is TRBV7-9, the J call TRBJ1-5, with TRBD1 as a possible D gene (5 bases). Germline-derived CDR1 and CDR2 are SEHNR and FQNEAQ (reference sequence). This CDR3 is built from 13 residues. The ends were cut back, 1 base at V and 6 bases at J, with 7 bases in the middle.

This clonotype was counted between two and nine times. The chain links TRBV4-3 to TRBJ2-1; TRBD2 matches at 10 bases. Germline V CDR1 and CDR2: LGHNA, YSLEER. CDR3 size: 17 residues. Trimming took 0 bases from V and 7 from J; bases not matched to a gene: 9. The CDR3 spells CASSQEIRAGGQNEQFF. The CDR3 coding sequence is TGCGCCAGCAGCCAAGAGATCCGAGCGGGGGGGCAGAATGAGCAGTTCTTC.

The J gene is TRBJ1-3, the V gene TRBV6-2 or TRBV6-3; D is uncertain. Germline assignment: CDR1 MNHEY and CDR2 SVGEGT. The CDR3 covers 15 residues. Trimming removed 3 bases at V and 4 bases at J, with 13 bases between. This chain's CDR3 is CASSYGRSGGNTIYF. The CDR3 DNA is TGTGCCAGCAGTTATGGGAGGAGTGGCGGAAACACCATATATTTT.

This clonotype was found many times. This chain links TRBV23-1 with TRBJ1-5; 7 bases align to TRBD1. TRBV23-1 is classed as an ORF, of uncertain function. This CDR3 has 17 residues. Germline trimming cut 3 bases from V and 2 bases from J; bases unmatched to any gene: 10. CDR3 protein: CASSQPNGQGGNQPQHF. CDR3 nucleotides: TGCGCCAGCAGTCAGCCTAACGGTCAGGGGGGCAATCAGCCCCAGCATTTT.

The DNA for the CDR3 is TGTGCCAGCAGCACTCAGGGGTGGAATGAGCAGTTCTTC. Translation: CASSTQGWNEQFF. The J gene is TRBJ2-1, the V gene TRBV3-1, with D possibly TRBD1 on 6 matching bases. Trimming stripped 5 bases from V and 7 bases from J, with 12 bases between. The length of the CDR3 is 13 residues. Germline V gene data show CDR1 as LGHDT and CDR2 as YNNKEL (reference sequence).

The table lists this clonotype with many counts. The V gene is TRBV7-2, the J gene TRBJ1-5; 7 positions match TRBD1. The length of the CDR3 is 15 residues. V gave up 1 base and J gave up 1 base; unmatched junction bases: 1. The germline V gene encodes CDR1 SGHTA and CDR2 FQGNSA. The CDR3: CASSLVQGSNQPQHF. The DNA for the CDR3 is TGTGCCAGCAGCTTAGTACAGGGGAGCAATCAGCCCCAGCATTTT.

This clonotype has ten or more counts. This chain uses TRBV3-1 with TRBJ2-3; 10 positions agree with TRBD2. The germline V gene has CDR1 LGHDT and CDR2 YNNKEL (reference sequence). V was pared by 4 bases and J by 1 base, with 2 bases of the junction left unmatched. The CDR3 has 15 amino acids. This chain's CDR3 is CASSLSGGGTDTQYF. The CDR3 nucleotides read TGTGCCAGCAGCCTCAGCGGGGGGGGCACAGATACGCAGTATTTT.

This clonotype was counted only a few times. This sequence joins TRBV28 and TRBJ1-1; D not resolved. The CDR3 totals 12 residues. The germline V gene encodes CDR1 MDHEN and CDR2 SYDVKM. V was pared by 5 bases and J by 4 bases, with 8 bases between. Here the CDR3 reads CASSPPITEAFF. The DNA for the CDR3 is TGTGCCAGCAGTCCCCCCATCACTGAAGCTTTCTTT.

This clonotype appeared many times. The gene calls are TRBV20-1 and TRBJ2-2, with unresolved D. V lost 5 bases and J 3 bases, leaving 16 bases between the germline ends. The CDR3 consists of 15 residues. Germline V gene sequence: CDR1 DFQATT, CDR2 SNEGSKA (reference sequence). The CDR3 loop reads CSARNRAFDTGELFF. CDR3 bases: TGCAGTGCTCGGAACCGGGCCTTCGACACCGGGGAGCTGTTTTTT.

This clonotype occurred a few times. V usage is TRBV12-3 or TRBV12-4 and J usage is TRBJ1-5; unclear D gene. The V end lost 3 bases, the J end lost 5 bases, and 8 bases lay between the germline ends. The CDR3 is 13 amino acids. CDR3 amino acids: CASSFESDQPQHF. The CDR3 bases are TGTGCCAGCAGTTTTGAGTCCGATCAGCCCCAGCATTTT.

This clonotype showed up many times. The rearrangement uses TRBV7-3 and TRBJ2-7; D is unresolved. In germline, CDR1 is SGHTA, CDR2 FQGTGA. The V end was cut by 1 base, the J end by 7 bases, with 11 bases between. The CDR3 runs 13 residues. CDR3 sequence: CASSLSGTGEQYF. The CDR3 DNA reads TGTGCCAGCAGCTTAAGCGGAACCGGGGAGCAGTACTTC.

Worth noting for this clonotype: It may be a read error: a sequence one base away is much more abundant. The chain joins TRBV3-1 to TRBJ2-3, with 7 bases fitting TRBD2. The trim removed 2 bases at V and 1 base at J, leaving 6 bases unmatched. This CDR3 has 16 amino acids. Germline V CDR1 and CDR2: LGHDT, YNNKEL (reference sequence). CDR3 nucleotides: TGTGCCAGCAGCCAAACGACAGCGGGGCGCACAGATACGCAGTATTTT. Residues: CASSQTTAGRTDTQYF.

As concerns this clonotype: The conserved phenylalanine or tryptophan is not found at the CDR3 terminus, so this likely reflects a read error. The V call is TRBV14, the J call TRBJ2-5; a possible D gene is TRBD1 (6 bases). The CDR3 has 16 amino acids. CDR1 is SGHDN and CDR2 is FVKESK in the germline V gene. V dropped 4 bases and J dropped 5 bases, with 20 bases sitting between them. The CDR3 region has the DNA TGTGCCAGCAGCCCATCCACCAGGGGCGCTTGGGAGACCCAGTACCTC. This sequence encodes CASSPSTRGAWETQYL.

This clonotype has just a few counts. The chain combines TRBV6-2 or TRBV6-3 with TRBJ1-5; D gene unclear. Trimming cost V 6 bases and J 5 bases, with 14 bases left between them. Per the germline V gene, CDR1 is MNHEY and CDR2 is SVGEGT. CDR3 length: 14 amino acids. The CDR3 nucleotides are TGTGCCAGCAGCCAATCGGGTCGGTATCAGCCCCAGCATTTT. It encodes CASSQSGRYQPQHF.

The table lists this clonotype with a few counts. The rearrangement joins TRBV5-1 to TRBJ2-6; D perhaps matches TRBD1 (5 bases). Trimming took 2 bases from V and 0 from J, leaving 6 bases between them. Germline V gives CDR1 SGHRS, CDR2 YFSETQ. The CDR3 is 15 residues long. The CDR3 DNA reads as TGCGCCAGCAGCTTTGACAGCTCTGGGGCCAACGTCCTGACTTTC. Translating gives CASSFDSSGANVLTF.

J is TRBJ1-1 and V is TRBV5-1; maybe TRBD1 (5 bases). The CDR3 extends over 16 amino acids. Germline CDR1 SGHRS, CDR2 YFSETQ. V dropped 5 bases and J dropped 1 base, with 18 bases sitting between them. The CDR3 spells CASSVRSGDTNTEAFF. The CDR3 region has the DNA TGCGCCAGCAGTGTGAGGTCGGGGGATACGAACACTGAAGCTTTCTTT. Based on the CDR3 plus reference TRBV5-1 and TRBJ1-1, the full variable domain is KAGVTQTPRYLIKTRGQQVTLSCSPISGHRSVSWYQQTPGQGLQFLFEYFSETQRNKGNFPGRFSGRQFSNSRSEMNVSTLELGDSALYLCASSVRSGDTNTEAFFGQGTRLTVV.

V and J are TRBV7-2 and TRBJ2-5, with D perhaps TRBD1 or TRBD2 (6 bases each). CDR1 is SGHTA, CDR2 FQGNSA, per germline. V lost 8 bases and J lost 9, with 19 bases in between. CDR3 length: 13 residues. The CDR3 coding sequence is TGTGCCAGCGAATCTGGCCCCGGGGGCCCCCAGTACTTC. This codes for CASESGPGGPQYF. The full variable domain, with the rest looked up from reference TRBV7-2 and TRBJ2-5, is GAGVSQSPSNKVTEKGKDVELRCDPISGHTALYWYRQSLGQGLEFLIYFQGNSAPDKSGLPSDRFSAERTGGSVSTLTIQRTQQEDSAVYLCASESGPGGPQYFGPGTRLLVL.

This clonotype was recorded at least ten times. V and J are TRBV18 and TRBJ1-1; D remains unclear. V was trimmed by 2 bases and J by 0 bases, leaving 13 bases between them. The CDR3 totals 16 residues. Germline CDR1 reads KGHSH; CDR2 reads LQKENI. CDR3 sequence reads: CASSPKTNLLNTEAFF. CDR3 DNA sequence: TGTGCCAGCTCACCAAAGACCAACCTCCTGAACACTGAAGCTTTCTTT.

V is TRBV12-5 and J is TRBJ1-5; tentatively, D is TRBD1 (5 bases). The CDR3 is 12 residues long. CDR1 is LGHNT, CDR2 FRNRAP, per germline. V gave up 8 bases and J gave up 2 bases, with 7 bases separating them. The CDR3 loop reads CASTGGNQPQHF. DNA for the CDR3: TGTGCTAGTACGGGGGGCAATCAGCCCCAGCATTTT. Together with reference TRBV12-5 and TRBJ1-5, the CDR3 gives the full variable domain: DARVTQTPRHKVTEMGQEVTMRCQPILGHNTVFWYRQTMMQGLELLAYFRNRAPLDDSGMPKDRFSAEMPDATLATLKIQPSEPRDSAVYFCASTGGNQPQHFGDGTRLSIL.

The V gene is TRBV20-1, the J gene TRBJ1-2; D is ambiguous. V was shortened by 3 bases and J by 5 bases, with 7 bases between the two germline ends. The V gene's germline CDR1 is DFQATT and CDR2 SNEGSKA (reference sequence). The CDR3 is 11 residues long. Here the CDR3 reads CSASVQYGYTF. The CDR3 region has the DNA TGCAGTGCTAGCGTTCAGTATGGCTACACCTTC.

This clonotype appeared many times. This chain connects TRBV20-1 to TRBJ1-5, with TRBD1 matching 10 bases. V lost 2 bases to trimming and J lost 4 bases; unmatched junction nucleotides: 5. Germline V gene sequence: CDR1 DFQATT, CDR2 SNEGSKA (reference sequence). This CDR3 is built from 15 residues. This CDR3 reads CSARLGQGLNQPQHF. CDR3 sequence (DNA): TGCAGTGCTAGACTGGGACAGGGGTTGAATCAGCCCCAGCATTTT.

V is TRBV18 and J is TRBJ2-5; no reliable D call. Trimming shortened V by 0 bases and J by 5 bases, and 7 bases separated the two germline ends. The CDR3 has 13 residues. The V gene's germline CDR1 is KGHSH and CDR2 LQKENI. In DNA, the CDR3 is TGTGCCAGCTCACCACCCTCGGTTGAGACCCAGTACTTC. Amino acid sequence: CASSPPSVETQYF.

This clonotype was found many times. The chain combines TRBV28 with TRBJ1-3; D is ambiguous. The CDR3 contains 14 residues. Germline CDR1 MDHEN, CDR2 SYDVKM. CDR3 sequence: CGESHSLSGNTIYF. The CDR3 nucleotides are TGTGGGGAGTCCCACTCCCTCTCTGGAAACACCATATATTTT.